The sequence of this TCR beta chain was determined in a study of PD-1 blockade in classical Hodgkin lymphoma. Regarding this clone: What it binds is unknown.

This table comes from immunoSEQ multiplex PCR, and its TCRdb copy is limited to in-frame clones, with some not included. The sample lists roughly 150,000 clones, about four fifths occurring once. The germline CDR1 and CDR2 sequences are SGHRS and YFSETQ. The CDR3 length is 15 residues. Trimming cost V 5 bases and J 2 bases; bases outside gene matches: 8. Every single patient, without exception, relapsed after autologous stem cell transplantation, and brentuximab vedotin exposure varied. Study outcomes and limitations: For complete responders, baseline diversity was comparable to that of newly diagnosed patients.

This clonotype originated in a human donor with classical Hodgkin lymphoma. The sequences come from peripheral blood mononuclear cells (PBMCs), collected before the second cycle of nivolumab. The chain uses TRBV5-1 and TRBJ2-3; 7 bases align to TRBD1. The CDR3 coding sequence is TGCGCCAGCAGGAGGGGGCCCATATCCACAGATACGCAGTATTTT. The encoded protein is CASRRGPISTDTQYF.